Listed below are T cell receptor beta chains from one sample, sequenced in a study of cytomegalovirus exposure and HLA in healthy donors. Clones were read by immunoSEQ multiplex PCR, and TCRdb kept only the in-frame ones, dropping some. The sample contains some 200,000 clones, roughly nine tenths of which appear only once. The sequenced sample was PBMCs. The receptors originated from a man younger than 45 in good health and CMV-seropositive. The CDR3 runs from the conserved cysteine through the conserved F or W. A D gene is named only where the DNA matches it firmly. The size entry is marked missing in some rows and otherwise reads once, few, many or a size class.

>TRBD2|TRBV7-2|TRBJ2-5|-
TGTGCCAGCAGGGTCGGGGGGGAGACCCAGTACTTC
CASRVGGETQYF
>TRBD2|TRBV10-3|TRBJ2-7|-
TGTGCCATCAGGCCCGGGACTAGCGGAATCGAGCAGTACTTC
CAIRPGTSGIEQYF
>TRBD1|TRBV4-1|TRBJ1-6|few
TGCGCCAGCAGCCCCTTGGACAGGGGAAATTCACCCCTCCACTTT
CASSPLDRGNSPLHF
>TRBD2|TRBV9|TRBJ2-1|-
TGTGCCAGCAGCGCATCCTCACTAGCGGGAGACCATGAGCAGTTCTTC
CASSASSLAGDHEQFF
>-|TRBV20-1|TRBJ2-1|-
TGCAGTGCAAGACTAGTCAATGAGCAGTTCTTC
CSARLVNEQFF
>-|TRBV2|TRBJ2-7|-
TGTGCCAGCACAGGTTCAACCTACGAGCAGTACTTC
CASTGSTYEQYF
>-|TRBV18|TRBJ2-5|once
TGTGCCAGCTCACAACCGCAAGAGACCCAGTACTTC
CASSQPQETQYF
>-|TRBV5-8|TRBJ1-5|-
TGTGCCAGCAGCTCAGAGTACAATCAGCCCCAGCATTTT
CASSSEYNQPQHF
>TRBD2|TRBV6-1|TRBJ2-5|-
TGTGCCGCCGATTATAGCGGGAGCTCTTTAGAGACCCAGTACTTC
CAADYSGSSLETQYF
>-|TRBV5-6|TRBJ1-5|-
TGTGCCAGCAGCTTGGGGGGGCAGGAGCCCCAGCATTTT
CASSLGGQEPQHF
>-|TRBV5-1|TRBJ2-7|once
TGCGCCAGCAGGGCATTCCCAAGCTCCTACGAGCAGTACTTC
CASRAFPSSYEQYF
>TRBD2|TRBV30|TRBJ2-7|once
TGTGCCTGGAGTGAACTCGCGGGGGGTTACGAGCAGTACTTC
CAWSELAGGYEQYF
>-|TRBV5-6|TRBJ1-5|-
TGTGCCAGCAGCTTGGGTGGGTTGCCCCAGCATTTT
CASSLGGLPQHF
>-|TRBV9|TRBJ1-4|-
TGTGCCAGCAGCGTAGGGGGGACCGGGGCGGAACTGTTTTTT
CASSVGGTGAELFF
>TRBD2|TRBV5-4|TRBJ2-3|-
TGTGCCAGCAGCTTTAGCGGGGGCGACACAGATACGCAGTATTTT
CASSFSGGDTDTQYF
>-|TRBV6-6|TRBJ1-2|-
TGTGCCAGCACAGGGGACGTCTATGGCTACACCTTC
CASTGDVYGYTF
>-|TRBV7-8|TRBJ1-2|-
TGTGCCAGCAGCTTAGCTGGGGCAGGGCGGCGGGGTGGCTACACCTTC
CASSLAGAGRRGGYTF
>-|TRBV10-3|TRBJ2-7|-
TGTGCCATCAGTGAACAGGGAGACTACGAGCAGTACTTC
CAISEQGDYEQYF
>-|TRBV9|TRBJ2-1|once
TGTGCCAGCACGCAAGGATCCTACAATGAGCAGTTCTTC
CASTQGSYNEQFF
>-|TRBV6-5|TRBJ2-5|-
TGTGCCAGCAGTTCCGCTACAATGGGCCAAGAGACCCAGTACTTC
CASSSATMGQETQYF
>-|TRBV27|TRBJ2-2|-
TGTGCCAGCAGTTTCAGCGGAGGGACCGGGGAGCTGTTTTTT
CASSFSGGTGELFF
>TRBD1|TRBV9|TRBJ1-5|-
TGTGCCAGCAGCGCCCCGGGACAGTTTAGCAATCAGCCCCAGCATTTT
CASSAPGQFSNQPQHF
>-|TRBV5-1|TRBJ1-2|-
TGCGCCAGCAGCTCCGGGGATCCTGACTCCTATGGCTACACCTTC
CASSSGDPDSYGYTF
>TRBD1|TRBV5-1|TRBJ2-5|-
TGCGCCAGCAGCTTGGTCCCGGGACAGGGAGAGACCCAGTACTTC
CASSLVPGQGETQYF
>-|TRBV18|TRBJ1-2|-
TGTGCCAGCTCCCCACGACAGGCGGGGGATGGCTACACCTTC
CASSPRQAGDGYTF
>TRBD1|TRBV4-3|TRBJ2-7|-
TGCGCCAGCAGCCCGGGGACAGGGGCGCAGTACTTC
CASSPGTGAQYF
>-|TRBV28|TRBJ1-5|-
TGTGCCAGCAGTCCCCGACAGGTAATTAATCAGCCCCAGCATTTT
CASSPRQVINQPQHF
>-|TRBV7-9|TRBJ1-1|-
TGTGCCAGCAGCCCCCGGGATAGGCAGCAAGGGTTGAACACTGAAGCTTTCTTT
CASSPRDRQQGLNTEAFF
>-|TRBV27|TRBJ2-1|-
TGTGCCAGCAGTTTACCAATGAGCTCCTACAATGAGCAGTTCTTC
CASSLPMSSYNEQFF
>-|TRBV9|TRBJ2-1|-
TGTGCCAGCAGCGTCAGCGGAAACAATGAGCAGTTCTTC
CASSVSGNNEQFF
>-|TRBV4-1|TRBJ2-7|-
TGCGCCAGCAGCCAGAGCGGCTTTCCCTACGAGCAGTACTTC
CASSQSGFPYEQYF
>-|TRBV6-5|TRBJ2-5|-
TGTGCCAGCAGAGGGTGGGGACTCCGTCAAGAGACCCAGTACTTC
CASRGWGLRQETQYF
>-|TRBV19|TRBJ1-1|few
TGTGCCAGTAGTATTTCGGGGGCAGGGTACACTGAAGCTTTCTTT
CASSISGAGYTEAFF
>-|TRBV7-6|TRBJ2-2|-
TGTGCCAGCAGCTTCCGGGGCCCCACCGGGGAGCTGTTTTTT
CASSFRGPTGELFF
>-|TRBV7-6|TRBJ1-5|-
TGTGCCAGCAGCTTAGTCAGGGAAGGGGCCCTTCAGCCCCAGCATTTT
CASSLVREGALQPQHF
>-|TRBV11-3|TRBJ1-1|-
TGTGCCAGCAGCTCGCTGTCGTGGGACACTGAAGCTTTCTTT
CASSSLSWDTEAFF
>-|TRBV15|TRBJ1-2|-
TGTGCCACCAGCAGAGAAGGGGGGGAGGGTAACTATGGCTACACCTTC
CATSREGGEGNYGYTF
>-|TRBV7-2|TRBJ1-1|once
TGTGCCAGCAGCCCCACCACAGGTCCAAACACTGAAGCTTTCTTT
CASSPTTGPNTEAFF
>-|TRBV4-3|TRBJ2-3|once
TGCGCCAGCAGCCAGGGGGTCAGCACAGATACGCAGTATTTT
CASSQGVSTDTQYF
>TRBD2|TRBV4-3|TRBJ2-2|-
TGCGCCAGCAGCCAAGATGGACTAGCGAACACCGGGGAGCTGTTTTTT
CASSQDGLANTGELFF
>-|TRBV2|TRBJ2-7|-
TGTGCCAGCGGACAGAGGGGCTCCTACGAGCAGTACTTC
CASGQRGSYEQYF